This TCR beta chain emerged from a study of blood T cells in healthy people across ages. This clonotype was seen a few times. Primers used in a second PCR of about 7 to 12 cycles were a sample-barcoded 5' primer and a J-beta primer mix. A single record per CDR3 protein comes from TCRdb applying MiXCR to the 5' RACE reads. The sample lists about 900,000 distinct CDR3 sequences, roughly 50% occurring once. The ends were cut back, 6 bases at V and 2 bases at J, with 9 bases in the middle. The CDR3 is 13 amino acids. The TCR sequence derives from a man aged 30 to 39 in good health. The V and J genes are TRBV12-3 or TRBV12-4 and TRBJ2-3; no clear D gene. The sample consisted of blood. The CDR3 loop reads CASSSYVTDTQYF. The CDR3 region has the DNA TGTGCCAGCAGCTCATACGTCACAGATACGCAGTATTTT.